What follows are 26 T cell receptor beta chains derived from one specimen sequenced in a study of shared clonotypes between healthy human individuals (TCRdb year 2020). The library was obtained by the immunoSEQ multiplex PCR assay. TCRdb stores this immuneACCESS table with in-frame sequences only. Part of the clones is absent; in the studies checked, under half of the shortfall reflects unresolved V genes, and no reason is known for the rest. The sample table holds 2.5 million or so clones, of which roughly nine tenths were seen once. The ten largest clones capture 0.13% to 0.15% of the sample. Sequenced material: naive CD4+ T cells sorted from blood. The cell subset or site tag for this specimen amounts to: CD45RA+ positively selected. Receptors originate from a man younger than 30 in good health.

Note on this clone: The same CDR3 arises from other DNA sequences in this sample as well. The CDR3 here is CASSFGSSGANVLTF. Here the CDR3 DNA reads TGCGCCAGCAGCTTCGGTTCCTCTGGGGCCAACGTCCTGACTTTC. V and J are TRBV5-1 and TRBJ2-6; D gene ambiguous. The germline gives CDR1 SGHRS, CDR2 YFSETQ. Deletions cut 2 bases from V and 0 bases from J, with 6 bases between. This CDR3 contains 15 residues.

This clone was observed a few times. The chain carries TRBV7-2 and TRBJ1-1; D is ambiguous. Germline V CDR1 and CDR2: SGHTA, FQGNSA. Trimming pared 3 bases from V and 1 base from J, leaving 12 bases between. CDR3 size: 15 residues. CDR3 bases: TGTGCCAGCAGCTTTCGGTCCTCGGGGAACACTGAAGCTTTCTTT. Encoded protein: CASSFRSSGNTEAFF.

CDR3 in amino acids: CASLDTGGADTQYF. CDR3 nucleotides: TGCGCCAGCCTCGACACAGGGGGAGCAGATACGCAGTATTTT. The J gene is TRBJ2-3, the V gene TRBV5-1; 8 nucleotides align to TRBD1. V lost 7 bases to trimming and J lost 4 bases; unmatched junction nucleotides: 8. This CDR3 is built from 14 residues. In germline, CDR1 is SGHRS, CDR2 YFSETQ.

The rearrangement links TRBV10-3 to TRBJ1-5; 8 nucleotides agree with TRBD1. Germline loops: CDR1 ENHRY, CDR2 SYGVKD. The CDR3 length is 16 residues. V shed 4 bases and J 0 bases; nucleotides not matched to a gene: 5. The DNA for the CDR3 is TGTGCCATCAGTGTGGACAGGGATTATAGCAATCAGCCCCAGCATTTT. Protein sequence: CAISVDRDYSNQPQHF.

The chain links TRBV21-1 to TRBJ1-3. TRBV21-1 is classified as a pseudogene. This CDR3 comprises 16 residues. CDR3 in DNA: TGTGCCAGCAGCAAATTCAGAGGGTCAGAGGGAAACACCATATATTTT. Translated, it gives CASSKFRGSEGNTIYF.

The J gene is TRBJ2-1, the V gene TRBV10-3; 10 nucleotides agree with TRBD2. V shed 5 bases and J 6 bases; nucleotides not matched to a gene: 13. The CDR3 is 17 residues long. Germline V gene lookup returns CDR1 ENHRY and CDR2 SYGVKD. The chain's CDR3 is CAISRSVAGGKGNEQFF. The CDR3 DNA is TGTGCCATCAGTCGTTCGGTAGCGGGAGGAAAGGGCAATGAGCAGTTCTTC.

The chain has TRBV6-5 and TRBJ2-1; no firm D call. The CDR3 covers 13 residues. V lost 6 bases, J lost 4 bases, and 10 bases lay in between. In germline, CDR1 is MNHEY, CDR2 SVGAGI. As DNA, the CDR3 is TGTGCCAGCAGAAGGCAGGAGTACAATGAGCAGTTCTTC. Translating it yields CASRRQEYNEQFF.

V usage is TRBV5-1 and J usage is TRBJ2-7, with TRBD2 matching 7 bases. This CDR3 has 15 residues. Trimming removed 4 bases from V and 3 bases from J; junction bases left unmatched: 10. Germline values: CDR1 SGHRS, CDR2 YFSETQ. CDR3 sequence (DNA): TGCGCCAGCAGCATCGAGACTAGCAAGTACTACGAGCAGTACTTC. Translating it yields CASSIETSKYYEQYF.

This chain connects TRBV1 to TRBJ2-7; the table's D call of TRBD1 was not tested on the DNA. TRBV1 is a documented pseudogene. The CDR3 totals 18 residues. The CDR3 DNA follows: TGCACCAGCACCAGGACAGGGCCGGCGGGGGCCCCCTTAGGGGAGCAGTACTTC. This sequence encodes CTSTRTGPAGAPLGEQYF.

The chain employs TRBV6-1 and TRBJ2-1, with 9 bases matching TRBD2. Losses at the gene ends were 2 bases for V and 10 bases for J; bases not matched to a gene: 6. There are 14 residues in the CDR3. Germline V CDR1 and CDR2: MNHNS, SASEGT. CDR3 in amino acids: CASSETGTSREQFF. CDR3 bases: TGTGCCAGCAGTGAAACCGGGACTAGCCGAGAGCAGTTCTTC.

The chain recombines TRBV30 with TRBJ2-1; TRBD2 is a possible D gene (5 bases). V lost 5 bases and J 8 bases, leaving 37 bases between the germline ends. CDR3 length equals 20 residues. Germline loops: CDR1 GTSNPN, CDR2 SVGIG (reference sequence). CDR3 DNA sequence: TGTGCCTGGGACCGGTCCCTAGGGCAGAATGAGATCGTAAAGAGGGATGAGCAGTTCTTC. It is translated as CAWDRSLGQNEIVKRDEQFF.

This chain uses TRBV7-6 with TRBJ2-3; weak D call: TRBD1 (6 bases). CDR1 is SGHVS, CDR2 FNYEAQ, per germline. Trimming pared 0 bases from V and 1 base from J, leaving 11 bases between. This CDR3 comprises 16 residues. CDR3 in DNA: TGTGCCAGCAGCTTAGCCACAGGGTGGGGCACAGATACGCAGTATTTT. It codes for CASSLATGWGTDTQYF.

The rearrangement joins TRBV2 to TRBJ2-1, with 15 bases lining up with TRBD2. This CDR3 has 15 residues. The germline V gene encodes CDR1 SNHLY and CDR2 FYNNEI. With V trimmed by 6 bases and J by 9 bases, 6 bases remained unmatched. The CDR3 DNA reads as TGTGCCAGCAGGCGGACTAGCGGGGGGGAGGGTGAGCAGTTCTTC. This sequence encodes CASRRTSGGEGEQFF.

On this clone itself: In the same sample, other DNA sequences code for this CDR3. The chain couples TRBV5-1 to TRBJ2-1; 10 bases fit TRBD2. With V trimmed by 4 bases and J by 4 bases, 2 bases remained unmatched. The CDR3 runs to 14 residues. Germline CDR1 is SGHRS and CDR2 is YFSETQ. This CDR3 reads CASSTLAGYNEQFF. The CDR3 DNA reads TGCGCCAGCAGCACACTAGCGGGATACAATGAGCAGTTCTTC.

The gene calls are TRBV6-5 and TRBJ1-3; unclear D gene. Trimming removed 5 bases from V and 0 bases from J, with 8 bases in between. The CDR3 runs 14 residues. Germline CDR1 is MNHEY and CDR2 is SVGAGI. CDR3 amino acids: CASSRESSGNTIYF. CDR3 nucleotides: TGTGCCAGCAGTAGAGAGAGCTCTGGAAACACCATATATTTT.

The V and J genes are TRBV10-3 and TRBJ2-7; D is unresolved. Trimming cost V 5 bases and J 0 bases, with 11 bases left between them. Looked up from germline, CDR1 is ENHRY and CDR2 is SYGVKD. The CDR3 length is 14 residues. In DNA, the CDR3 is TGTGCCATCAGTCCGAAGTCAAGCTCCTACGAGCAGTACTTC. This translates into CAISPKSSSYEQYF.

This chain uses TRBV10-1 with TRBJ1-5; no clear D. CDR1 is WNHNN, CDR2 SYGVQD, per germline (reference sequence). This CDR3 is built from 14 residues. Trimming removed 0 bases from V and 8 bases from J, with 11 bases in between. The CDR3 DNA reads as TGCGCCAGCAGTGAGTCCGGCAGAAGGGAGCCCCAGCATTTT. It specifies CASSESGRREPQHF.

CDR3 amino acids: CASGEKGTNTEAFF. In DNA, the CDR3 is TGTGCCAGTGGGGAGAAGGGGACGAACACTGAAGCTTTCTTT. The chain has TRBV6-6 and TRBJ1-1; TRBD1 might be the D (5 bases). Per the germline V gene, CDR1 is MNHNY and CDR2 is SVGAGI (reference sequence). V shed 9 bases and J shed 1 base, with 15 bases lying between them. The CDR3 consists of 14 residues.

This chain joins TRBV5-1 and TRBJ2-3, with D uncertain. V lost 6 bases and J 4 bases, leaving 18 bases between the germline ends. The CDR3 spans 15 residues. Germline V CDR1 and CDR2: SGHRS, YFSETQ. The CDR3, as DNA: TGCGCCAGCAAACCACTATCGGCGGTGGCAGATACGCAGTATTTT. Amino acids: CASKPLSAVADTQYF.

The chain couples TRBV5-1 to TRBJ2-7; TRBD2 matches 13 bases. This CDR3 region has 15 residues. Germline CDR1 is SGHRS and CDR2 is YFSETQ. Trimming took 3 bases from V and 7 from J; bases not matched to a gene: 7. CDR3 bases: TGCGCCAGCAGCTACGGACTAGCGGGAGCCCGGGAGCAGTACTTC. Amino acids: CASSYGLAGAREQYF.

The rearrangement uses TRBV20-1 and TRBJ1-1; D is undetermined. The CDR3 length is 11 residues. Germline values: CDR1 DFQATT, CDR2 SNEGSKA (reference sequence). Trimming removed 3 bases at V and 3 bases at J, with 5 bases between. The CDR3 DNA sequence: TGCAGTGCTAGTGAATACACTGAAGCTTTCTTT. It encodes CSASEYTEAFF.

This chain joins TRBV6-1 and TRBJ1-1; D unresolved. The V gene's germline CDR1 is MNHNS and CDR2 SASEGT. Trimming left V 0 bases short and J 1 base short, with 6 bases between. This CDR3 has 14 residues. CDR3 sequence (DNA): TGTGCCAGCAGTGAAGCAGGGTCGAACACTGAAGCTTTCTTT. Translation: CASSEAGSNTEAFF.

The gene calls are TRBV9 and TRBJ2-5; no definite D call. CDR3 length equals 15 residues. Trimming stripped 0 bases from V and 2 bases from J, with 11 bases between. Germline V CDR1 and CDR2: SGDLS, YYNGEE. The CDR3 sequence is CASSVGSSLQETQYF. The CDR3 DNA reads TGTGCCAGCAGCGTAGGGTCCAGTTTACAAGAGACCCAGTACTTC. Complete variable domain (other parts from reference TRBV9 and TRBJ2-5): DSGVTQTPKHLITATGQRVTLRCSPRSGDLSVYWYQQSLDQGLQFLIQYYNGEERAKGNILERFSAQQFPDLHSELNLSSLELGDSALYFCASSVGSSLQETQYFGPGTRLLVL.

Note on this clone: This specimen includes other DNA sequences encoding the same CDR3. This chain joins TRBV30 and TRBJ2-7; D is undetermined. Germline V gene lookup returns CDR1 GTSNPN and CDR2 SVGIG (reference sequence). This CDR3 region has 11 residues. The germline V and J ends were trimmed by 0 bases and 6 bases, with 6 bases remaining between them. The chain's CDR3 is CAWSVLSEQYF. In DNA, the CDR3 is TGTGCCTGGAGTGTCCTCTCCGAGCAGTACTTC. Supplemented by reference TRBV30 and TRBJ2-7, the full variable domain reads SQTIHQWPATLVQPVGSPLSLECTVEGTSNPNLYWYRQAAGRGLQLLFYSVGIGQISSEVPQNLSASRPQDRQFILSSKKLLLSDSGFYLCAWSVLSEQYFGPGTRLTVT.

This chain links TRBV25-1 with TRBJ2-7; possibly TRBD1 for D (6 bases). Per the germline V gene, CDR1 is MGHDK and CDR2 is SYGVNS. The CDR3 loop spans 14 amino acids. The V end lost 3 bases, the J end lost 4 bases, and 13 bases lay between the germline ends. Written as DNA, the CDR3 is TGTGCCAGCAGTGACTGGACAGCAAGGTACGAGCAGTACTTC. Encoded protein: CASSDWTARYEQYF.

This clone was seen a single time. The chain is built from TRBV19 and TRBJ1-6; D is perhaps TRBD1 (5 bases). Germline V gene lookup returns CDR1 LNHDA and CDR2 SQIVND (reference sequence). The germline V and J ends were trimmed by 6 bases and 7 bases, with 13 bases remaining between them. The CDR3 sequence is 14 residues long. CDR3 in amino acids: CASRDSNRNSPLHF. The CDR3 DNA is TGTGCCAGTAGAGACAGCAATCGCAATTCACCCCTCCACTTT.